These T cell receptor beta chains were read from a single sample in a study of monozygotic twins with inflammatory bowel disease. TCRdb derives one entry per CDR3 protein from the 5' RACE reads, leaving out DNA. Seen in this sample are approximately 160,000 distinct CDR3 sequences; the ten most common clones hold roughly 7.4%. The sequenced material came from blood. Receptors originate from a human donor with ulcerative colitis or Crohn's disease, or a healthy co-twin of an affected twin (not recorded which). The CDR3 runs from the conserved cysteine through the conserved F or W.

cdr3_length j_call v_call cdr3_aa
14 TRBJ2-5 TRBV3-1 CASSLRTGQETQYF
12 TRBJ1-2 TRBV10-3 CAISSANYGYTF
13 TRBJ1-5 TRBV20-1 CSAAYDRNQPQHF
15 TRBJ2-7 TRBV27 CASSLNGDRVYEQYF
15 TRBJ2-3 TRBV29-1 CSVEQGAGVADTQYF
14 TRBJ1-5 TRBV7-2 CASSLQGGNQPQHF
13 TRBJ1-2 TRBV9 CASSAGLNYGYTF
15 TRBJ1-2 TRBV5-4 CASSARQGAHYGYTF
15 TRBJ1-5 TRBV24-1 CATSEAGGGDQPQHF
15 TRBJ1-2 TRBV5-1 CASSLGWTGPYGYTF
14 TRBJ2-1 TRBV5-1 CASSPRSGGYEQFF
15 TRBJ2-7 TRBV5-4 CASSFSGTGTYEQYF
15 TRBJ2-7 TRBV7-6 CASSLGPPPSYEQYF
16 TRBJ2-2 TRBV5-1 CASSASGTTNTGELFF
15 TRBJ1-2 TRBV5-1 CASSLTTAGPYGYTF
15 TRBJ2-2 TRBV6-5 CASSYRQPSTGELFF
13 TRBJ1-2 TRBV24-1 CATSRSGPYGYTF
16 TRBJ2-1 TRBV9 CASSVDLAGVLNEQFF
15 TRBJ1-4 TRBV5-6 CASSTDSATNEKLFF
13 TRBJ1-1 TRBV5-1 CASSFSGYTEAFF
15 TRBJ2-7 TRBV20-1 CSATIQGLRGHEQYF
16 TRBJ2-3 TRBV2 CASSERDRGATDTQYF
14 TRBJ1-1 TRBV5-4 CATHGTGGGPEAFF
16 TRBJ1-3 TRBV5-8 CASSTAQGLAGNTIYF
14 TRBJ2-5 TRBV5-1 CASSPSGAQETQYF
14 TRBJ1-6 TRBV10-3 CAIRTGSDNSPLHF
14 TRBJ1-1 TRBV5-1 CASSLPQKSTEAFF
13 TRBJ2-7 TRBV6-6 CASSYRSSYEQYF
14 TRBJ1-2 TRBV12-5 CASGLVASNYGYTF
13 TRBJ1-2 TRBV5-1 CASSPMTGYGYTF
11 TRBJ2-2 TRBV29-1 CSVEGGGELFF
15 TRBJ1-2 TRBV7-2 CASSNLGGAISGYTF
14 TRBJ1-4 TRBV6-5 CASSYSGTREKLFF
16 TRBJ2-5 TRBV10-3 CAISESNPGFQETQYF
13 TRBJ2-1 TRBV6-5 CASSYSYLNEQFF
15 TRBJ2-1 TRBV3-1 CASSQGGHLNNEQFF
17 TRBJ2-5 TRBV7-2 CASSRSPGTSGQETQYF
15 TRBJ2-7 TRBV6-5 CASSLPGTSGTEQYF
15 TRBJ2-2 TRBV20-1 CSARDGRGGPGELFF